A single sample is the source of the 18 T cell receptor beta chains below, sequenced in a study of shared clonotypes between healthy human individuals. The naive CD8 subset, CD45RO-negative cells positively selected for CCR7, excluded terminally differentiated effector memory CD45RA+ cells. TCRdb keeps only in-frame clones here, not all; method: immunoSEQ multiplex PCR. Of fewer than 700,000 clones in the sample, roughly 95% were seen once. Sequencing was performed on naive CD8+ T cells sorted from blood. The origin of the receptors is a woman in her thirties in good health.

V is TRBV27 and J is TRBJ2-3; D not certain. V lost 4 bases and J lost 4, with 12 bases in between. Germline V lookup: CDR1 MNHEY, CDR2 SMNVEV (reference sequence). This CDR3 spans 14 amino acids. CDR3 bases: TGTGCCAGCAGTTACGGCGCGGTGGCAGATACGCAGTATTTT. As protein: CASSYGAVADTQYF.

The chain links TRBV5-5 to TRBJ1-3; 9 positions match TRBD1. CDR3 length: 14 residues. Looked up from germline, CDR1 is SGHKS and CDR2 is YYEKEE (reference sequence). Unmatched junction bases numbered 8, after V lost 5 bases and J lost 8 bases. CDR3 DNA: TGTGCCAGCAGGCCTCCGGGACAGGGCCACACCATATATTTT. Translation: CASRPPGQGHTIYF.

This clone was recorded once. The sample carries other DNA sequences with the same CDR3. This chain connects TRBV27 to TRBJ2-5; either TRBD1 or TRBD2 may fit D (5 bases each). The J call may be mistaken, given a closer DNA end match to TRBJ2-7. The CDR3 extends over 13 amino acids. Germline V lookup: CDR1 MNHEY, CDR2 SMNVEV (reference sequence). The CDR3 reads CASSYGTGYEQYF. The CDR3 DNA follows: TGTGCCAGCAGTTACGGGACGGGGTACGAGCAGTACTTC.

The chain joins TRBV9 to TRBJ2-1; 8 nucleotides align to TRBD1. V shed 4 bases and J 6 bases; nucleotides not matched to a gene: 9. CDR1 and CDR2 from the germline V gene are SGDLS and YYNGEE. The CDR3 length is 15 residues. The CDR3 nucleotides are TGTGCCAGCAGCCCGAACAGGGGGGCGACCAATGAGCAGTTCTTC. It encodes CASSPNRGATNEQFF.

The rearrangement joins TRBV27 to TRBJ1-1; D gene uncertain. The V gene lost 2 bases and the J gene lost 1 base, with 17 bases spanning the gap. The germline gives CDR1 MNHEY, CDR2 SMNVEV (reference sequence). The CDR3 spans 17 residues. The chain's CDR3 is CASSLRAKWVSNTEAFF. The CDR3 DNA reads TGTGCCAGCAGTTTACGGGCCAAGTGGGTTTCGAACACTGAAGCTTTCTTT.

This chain links TRBV4-2 with TRBJ2-5; 12 bases line up with TRBD2. The J call may be incorrect, as the DNA end agrees better with TRBJ2-7. This CDR3 comprises 14 residues. Germline V lookup: CDR1 LGHNA, CDR2 YNFKEQ. CDR3 amino acids: CASSPGLAGPEQYF. The CDR3 bases are TGTGCCAGCAGCCCGGGACTAGCGGGCCCCGAGCAGTACTTC.

This chain links TRBV5-4 with TRBJ2-1, with 8 positions matching TRBD1. CDR1 is SGHNT and CDR2 is YYREEE in the germline V gene (reference sequence). V was pared by 0 bases and J by 8 bases, with 4 bases of the junction left unmatched. This CDR3 is 14 amino acids long. CDR3 protein: CASSLGTGIDEQFF. DNA for the CDR3: TGTGCCAGCAGCTTGGGGACAGGGATAGATGAGCAGTTCTTC.

V and J are TRBV21-1 and TRBJ2-2; TRBD2, the table's D call, was not compared with the DNA. TRBV21-1 is classified as a pseudogene. The CDR3 loop spans 16 amino acids. CDR3 nucleotides: TGTGCCAGCAGCAAAGAGGCCGGGACGAACACCGGGGAGCTGTTTTTT. Protein: CASSKEAGTNTGELFF.

This sequence joins TRBV4-1 and TRBJ1-4; no reliable D call. Deletions cut 3 bases from V and 2 bases from J, with 10 bases between. This CDR3 comprises 15 residues. Germline V gene lookup returns CDR1 MGHRA and CDR2 YSYEKL. In DNA, the CDR3 is TGCGCCAGCAGCCAGTTGGCGGGTACTAATGAAAAACTGTTTTTT. Residues: CASSQLAGTNEKLFF.

The V and J genes are TRBV5-6 and TRBJ1-2; D not certain. Trimming removed 0 bases from V and 6 bases from J, with 21 bases in between. The CDR3 loop spans 17 amino acids. Germline values: CDR1 SGHDT, CDR2 YYEEEE. In DNA, the CDR3 is TGTGCCAGCAGCTTGGAGTTGGGCCGCCTAGGATCGGATGGCTACACCTTC. Translation: CASSLELGRLGSDGYTF.

The chain has TRBV6-1 and TRBJ1-5; weak D call: TRBD1 (5 bases). V lost 2 bases and J 3 bases, leaving 11 bases between the germline ends. The CDR3 has 15 residues. The germline V gene encodes CDR1 MNHNS and CDR2 SASEGT. This CDR3 is CASSEWSGYNQPQHF. The CDR3 bases are TGTGCCAGCAGTGAATGGTCAGGGTACAATCAGCCCCAGCATTTT.

This clone was seen only once. CDR3 nucleotide sequence: TGTGCCAGCAGCTTAGTATACAGCTCCTACAATGAGCAGTTCTTC. Its translation: CASSLVYSSYNEQFF. This chain joins TRBV11-3 and TRBJ2-1; D unresolved. The ends were cut back, 1 base at V and 0 bases at J, with 7 bases in the middle. CDR1 is SGHNT and CDR2 is YENEEA in the germline V gene. The CDR3 totals 15 residues.

The chain has TRBV13 and TRBJ2-7; 9 bases fit TRBD2. V was clipped by 0 bases and J by 1 base; unmatched bases: 4. Germline V gene data show CDR1 as PRHDT and CDR2 as FYEKMQ (reference sequence). The CDR3 is 16 residues long. CDR3 DNA: TGTGCCAGCAGCTTAGGGCTAGCGGGGAGTTCCTACGAGCAGTACTTC. It is translated as CASSLGLAGSSYEQYF.

The chain uses TRBV5-1 and TRBJ2-7; D is perhaps TRBD2 (6 bases). V lost 0 bases to trimming and J lost 4 bases, with 14 bases between them. Germline V CDR1 and CDR2: SGHRS, YFSETQ. The CDR3 loop spans 15 amino acids. CDR3 residues: CASSLEGGVIYEQYF. The CDR3, as DNA: TGCGCCAGCAGCTTGGAAGGAGGGGTGATATACGAGCAGTACTTC.

This sequence joins TRBV6-5 and TRBJ2-2; TRBD1 aligns across 7 bases. With V trimmed by 5 bases and J by 3 bases, 3 bases remained unmatched. The CDR3 runs 14 residues. The germline V gene has CDR1 MNHEY and CDR2 SVGAGI. The CDR3 loop reads CASSPGTDTGELFF. The CDR3 region has the DNA TGTGCCAGCAGTCCCGGGACAGACACCGGGGAGCTGTTTTTT.

This clone has only a few counts. The sample contains more than one DNA sequence encoding this CDR3. The chain combines TRBV19 with TRBJ1-5, with TRBD1 identical over 8 bases. With 5 bases clipped from V and 5 bases from J, the junction kept 5 bases outside the gene matches. CDR3 size: 14 residues. Germline V gene sequence: CDR1 LNHDA, CDR2 SQIVND (reference sequence). CDR3 amino acids: CASSPGQGYQPQHF. The CDR3 DNA follows: TGTGCCAGTAGTCCTGGACAGGGATATCAGCCCCAGCATTTT.

J is TRBJ2-1 and V is TRBV5-6; D remains unclear. Trimming left V 4 bases short and J 9 bases short, with 14 bases between. The CDR3 has 13 amino acids. The germline gives CDR1 SGHDT, CDR2 YYEEEE. The CDR3 DNA reads TGTGCCAGCAGCATCAAGGGTACGGGTGAGCAGTTCTTC. It translates to CASSIKGTGEQFF.

V gene TRBV28 combines with J gene TRBJ2-1; 9 bases are shared with TRBD2. Germline loops: CDR1 MDHEN, CDR2 SYDVKM. J lost 8 bases, V lost 3 bases, and 14 bases had no gene match. This CDR3 has 17 residues. This chain's CDR3 is CASSFWVTASGNHEQFF. The CDR3 nucleotides are TGTGCCAGCAGTTTCTGGGTCACGGCTAGCGGGAACCATGAGCAGTTCTTC.